Described below is a single T cell receptor beta chain sequence and its context. This record comes from a study of blood T cell repertoires in COVID-19. Study-wide background: Sources were T cells, B-cell-depleted T cells, or PBMCs; the material itself was cDNA or gDNA.

The repertoire was sequenced with immunoSEQ multiplex PCR; TCRdb's copy has only in-frame clones and lacks some. The table lists some 220,000 clones, more than 75% of them singletons. The CDR3 has 16 amino acids. Germline V CDR1 and CDR2: SGHTA, FQGNSA. The J segment lost 0 bases and the V segment lost 4 bases, leaving 7 bases of the junction unmatched. The chain links TRBV7-2 to TRBJ2-5; 8 nucleotides match TRBD2. This clonotype was obtained from a human donor in a cohort sampled during active COVID-19. Sample: peripheral blood. The CDR3 nucleotides are TGTGCCAGCAGCTCGCAAGCGGGGGAGTACCAAGAGACCCAGTACTTC. It encodes CASSSQAGEYQETQYF.